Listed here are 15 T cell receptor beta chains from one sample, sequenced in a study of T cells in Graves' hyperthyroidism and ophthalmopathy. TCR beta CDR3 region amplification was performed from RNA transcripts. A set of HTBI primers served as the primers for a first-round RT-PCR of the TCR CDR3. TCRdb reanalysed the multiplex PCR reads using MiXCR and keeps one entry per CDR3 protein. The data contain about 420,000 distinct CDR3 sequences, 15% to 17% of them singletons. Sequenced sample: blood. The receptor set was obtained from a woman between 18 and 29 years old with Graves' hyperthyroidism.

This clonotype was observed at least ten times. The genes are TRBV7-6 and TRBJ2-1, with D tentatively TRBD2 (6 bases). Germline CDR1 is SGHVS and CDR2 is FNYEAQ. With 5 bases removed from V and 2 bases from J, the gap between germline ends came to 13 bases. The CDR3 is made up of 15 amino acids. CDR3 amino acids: CASSPSGGTYNEQFF. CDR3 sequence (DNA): TGTGCCAGCAGCCCATCAGGAGGGACCTACAATGAGCAGTTCTTC.

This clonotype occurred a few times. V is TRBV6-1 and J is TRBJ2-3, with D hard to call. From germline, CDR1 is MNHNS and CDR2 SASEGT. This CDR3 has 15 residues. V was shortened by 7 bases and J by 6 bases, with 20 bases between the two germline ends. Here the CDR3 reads CASTPRQSLRDTQYF. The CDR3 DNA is TGTGCCAGCACCCCCCGGCAGTCTCTGCGGGATACGCAGTATTTT.

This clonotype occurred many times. The CDR3 DNA follows: TGTGCCAGCTCTAGGTGGGGGGAAGACTATTACAATGAGCAGTTCTTC. It translates to CASSRWGEDYYNEQFF. The rearrangement joins TRBV6-1 to TRBJ2-1; D may be TRBD2 (6 bases). Germline V CDR1 and CDR2: MNHNS, SASEGT. V lost 8 bases to trimming and J lost 4 bases, with 21 bases between them. This CDR3 comprises 16 residues.

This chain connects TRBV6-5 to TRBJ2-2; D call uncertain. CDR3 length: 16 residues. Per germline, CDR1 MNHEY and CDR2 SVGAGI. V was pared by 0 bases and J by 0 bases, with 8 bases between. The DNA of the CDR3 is TGTGCCAGCAGTTACTCGCTGCCTGCGAACACCGGGGAGCTGTTTTTT. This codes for CASSYSLPANTGELFF.

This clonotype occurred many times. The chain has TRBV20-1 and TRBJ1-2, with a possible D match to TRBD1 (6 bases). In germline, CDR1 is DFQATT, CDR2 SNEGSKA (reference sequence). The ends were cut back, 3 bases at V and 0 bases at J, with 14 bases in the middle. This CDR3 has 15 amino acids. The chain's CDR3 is CSASGGGLANYGYTF. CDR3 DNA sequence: TGCAGTGCTAGCGGAGGGGGACTAGCTAACTATGGCTACACCTTC.

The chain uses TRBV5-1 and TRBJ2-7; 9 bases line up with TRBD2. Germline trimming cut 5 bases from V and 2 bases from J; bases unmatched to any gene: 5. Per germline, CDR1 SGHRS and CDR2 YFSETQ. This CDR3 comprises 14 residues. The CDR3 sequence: CASRPSGGTYEQYF. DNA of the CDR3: TGCGCCAGCAGGCCCAGCGGGGGGACCTACGAGCAGTACTTC.

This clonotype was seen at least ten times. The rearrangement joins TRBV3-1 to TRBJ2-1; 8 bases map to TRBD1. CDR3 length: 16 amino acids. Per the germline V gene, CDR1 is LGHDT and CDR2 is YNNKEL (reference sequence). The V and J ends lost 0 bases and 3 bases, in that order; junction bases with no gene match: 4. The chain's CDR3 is CASSQDGTGNYNEQFF. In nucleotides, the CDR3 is TGTGCCAGCAGCCAAGATGGGACAGGCAACTACAATGAGCAGTTCTTC.

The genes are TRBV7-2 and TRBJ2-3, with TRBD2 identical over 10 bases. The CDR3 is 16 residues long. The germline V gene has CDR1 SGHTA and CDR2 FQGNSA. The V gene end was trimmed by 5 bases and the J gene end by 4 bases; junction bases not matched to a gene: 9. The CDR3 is CASSRRQLAGSDTQYF. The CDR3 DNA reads TGTGCCAGCAGCCGACGTCAACTAGCGGGGTCAGATACGCAGTATTTT.

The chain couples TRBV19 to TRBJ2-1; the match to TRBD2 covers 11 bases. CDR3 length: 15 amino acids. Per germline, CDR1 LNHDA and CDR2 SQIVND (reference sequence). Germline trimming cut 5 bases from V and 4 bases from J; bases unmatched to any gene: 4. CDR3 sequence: CASSQASGGYNEQFF. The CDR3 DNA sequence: TGTGCCAGTAGTCAGGCTAGCGGGGGGTACAATGAGCAGTTCTTC.

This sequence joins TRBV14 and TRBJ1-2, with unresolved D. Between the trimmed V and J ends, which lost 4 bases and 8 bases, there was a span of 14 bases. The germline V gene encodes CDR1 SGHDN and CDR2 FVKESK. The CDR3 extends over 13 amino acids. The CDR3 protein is CASSPTTSMGYTF. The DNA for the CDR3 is TGTGCCAGCAGCCCTACCACCAGTATGGGCTACACCTTC.

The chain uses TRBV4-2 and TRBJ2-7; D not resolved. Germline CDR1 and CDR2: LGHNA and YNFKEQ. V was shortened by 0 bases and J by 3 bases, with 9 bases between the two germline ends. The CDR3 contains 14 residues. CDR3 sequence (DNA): TGTGCCAGCAGCCAAGAGGTACCTGGCTACGAGCAGTACTTC. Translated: CASSQEVPGYEQYF.

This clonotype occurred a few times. Here the CDR3 reads CSARDLGGMNTEAFF. CDR3 coding DNA: TGCAGTGCTAGAGATCTTGGGGGAATGAACACTGAAGCTTTCTTT. The J gene is TRBJ1-1, the V gene TRBV20-1; D might be TRBD1 (5 bases). V dropped 0 bases and J dropped 0 bases, with 11 bases sitting between them. The CDR3 extends over 15 amino acids. Germline V gives CDR1 DFQATT, CDR2 SNEGSKA (reference sequence).

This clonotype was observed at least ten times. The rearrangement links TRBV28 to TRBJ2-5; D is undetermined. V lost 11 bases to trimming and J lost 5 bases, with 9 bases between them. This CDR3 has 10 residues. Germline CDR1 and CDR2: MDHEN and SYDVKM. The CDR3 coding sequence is TGTGCCGCTGGTGGGGAGACCCAGTACTTC. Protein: CAAGGETQYF.

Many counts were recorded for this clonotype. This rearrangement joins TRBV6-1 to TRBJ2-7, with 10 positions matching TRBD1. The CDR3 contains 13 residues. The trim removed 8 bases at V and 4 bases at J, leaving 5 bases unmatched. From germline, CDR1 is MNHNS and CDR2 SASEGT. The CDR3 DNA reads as TGTGCCAGCCGGGACAGGGGTCCGTACGAGCAGTACTTC. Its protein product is CASRDRGPYEQYF.

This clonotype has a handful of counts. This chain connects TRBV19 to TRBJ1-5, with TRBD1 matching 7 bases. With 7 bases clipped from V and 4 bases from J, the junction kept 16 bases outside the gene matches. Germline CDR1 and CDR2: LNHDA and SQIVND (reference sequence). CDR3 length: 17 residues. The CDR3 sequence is CASTPRRTGTVNQPQHF. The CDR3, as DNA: TGTGCCAGTACCCCGAGAAGAACCGGGACAGTAAATCAGCCCCAGCATTTT.